This TCR beta chain was observed in a study of blood T cell repertoires in COVID-19. Overall study context: Material from acute and convalescent COVID-19 was sourced from the United States, Italy and Spain. PBMCs, B-cell-depleted T cells, or T cells provided the cDNA or gDNA that made up the material.

In the authors' workflow: Estimated nucleated cell counts came from reference gene primer amplification. TCRdb keeps only in-frame clones here, not all; method: immunoSEQ multiplex PCR. V and J calls and clone size are as listed in that table; D and trimming were resolved from the DNA. Among about 73,000 clones listed, roughly 87% were seen once. This clonotype was obtained from a man at least 80 years old with acute or convalescent COVID-19. The sequencing sample was made of peripheral blood.

In DNA, the CDR3 is TGCAGCGTTGAGGGGGCGCGGACTAGCGGGAGCCCCTACGAGCAGTACTTC. Its translation is CSVEGARTSGSPYEQYF. The chain recombines TRBV29-1 with TRBJ2-7; 13 bases are a match to TRBD2. This CDR3 has 17 residues. Germline V CDR1 and CDR2: SQVTM, ANQGSEA. The V and J ends lost 3 bases and 2 bases, in that order; junction bases with no gene match: 10.